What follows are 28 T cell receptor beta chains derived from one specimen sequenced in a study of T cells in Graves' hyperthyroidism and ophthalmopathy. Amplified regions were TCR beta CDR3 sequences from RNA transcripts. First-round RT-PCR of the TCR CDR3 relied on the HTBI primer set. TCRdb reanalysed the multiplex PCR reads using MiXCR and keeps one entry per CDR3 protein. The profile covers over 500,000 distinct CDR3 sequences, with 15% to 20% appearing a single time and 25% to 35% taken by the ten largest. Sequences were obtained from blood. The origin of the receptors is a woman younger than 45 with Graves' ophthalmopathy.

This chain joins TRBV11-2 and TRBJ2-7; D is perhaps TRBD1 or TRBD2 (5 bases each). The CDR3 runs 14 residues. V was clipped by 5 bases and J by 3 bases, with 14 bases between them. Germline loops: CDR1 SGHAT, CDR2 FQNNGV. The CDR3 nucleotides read TGTGCCAGCAGCCCTTGGGGGACCCTCTACGAGCAGTACTTC. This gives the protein CASSPWGTLYEQYF.

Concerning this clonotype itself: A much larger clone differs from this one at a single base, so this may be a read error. The CDR3, as DNA: TGTGCCAGCAGCTCAGGACAAGCAGACACAGATACGCAGTATTTT. It specifies CASSSGQADTDTQYF. The chain employs TRBV7-3 and TRBJ2-3; possible D gene TRBD1, 5 bases. V lost 4 bases, J lost 2 bases, and 13 bases lay in between. The CDR3 runs 15 residues. Germline values: CDR1 SGHTA, CDR2 FQGTGA.

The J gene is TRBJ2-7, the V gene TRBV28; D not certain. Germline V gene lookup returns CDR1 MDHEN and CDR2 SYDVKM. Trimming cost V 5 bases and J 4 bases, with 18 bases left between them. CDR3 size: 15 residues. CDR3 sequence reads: CASSTSARSRYEQYF. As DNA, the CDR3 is TGTGCCAGCAGTACCTCGGCTCGGTCAAGATACGAGCAGTACTTC.

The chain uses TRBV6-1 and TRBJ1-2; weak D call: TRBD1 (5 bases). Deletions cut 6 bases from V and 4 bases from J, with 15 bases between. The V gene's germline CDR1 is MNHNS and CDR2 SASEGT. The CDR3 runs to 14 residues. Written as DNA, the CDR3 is TGTGCCAGCAGCCGATCGACAGCTACCTATGGCTACACCTTC. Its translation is CASSRSTATYGYTF.

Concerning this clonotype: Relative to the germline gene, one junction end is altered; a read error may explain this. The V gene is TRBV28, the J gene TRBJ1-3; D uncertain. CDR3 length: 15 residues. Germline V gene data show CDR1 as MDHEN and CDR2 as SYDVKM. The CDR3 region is CASSLSLYSGSTIHF. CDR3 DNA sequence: TGTGCCAGCAGTTTATCGCTATACTCTGGAAGCACCATACATTTT. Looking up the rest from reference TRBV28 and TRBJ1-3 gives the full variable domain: DVKVTQSSRYLVKRTGEKVFLECVQDMDHENMFWYRQDPGLGLRLIYFSYDVKMKEKGDIPEGYSVSREKKERFSLILESASTNQTSMYLCASSLSLYSGSTIHFGEGSWLTVV.

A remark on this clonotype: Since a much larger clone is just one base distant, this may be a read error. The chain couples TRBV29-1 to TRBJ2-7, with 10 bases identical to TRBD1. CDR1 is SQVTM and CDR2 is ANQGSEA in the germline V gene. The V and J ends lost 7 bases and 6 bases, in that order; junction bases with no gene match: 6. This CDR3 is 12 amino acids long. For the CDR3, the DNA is TGCAGCGGAGGGACAGGGGACAGCGAGCAGTACTTC. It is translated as CSGGTGDSEQYF.

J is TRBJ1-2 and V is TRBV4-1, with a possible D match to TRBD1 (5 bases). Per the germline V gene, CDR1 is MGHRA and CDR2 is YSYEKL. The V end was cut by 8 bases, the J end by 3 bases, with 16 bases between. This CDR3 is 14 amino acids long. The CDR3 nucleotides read TGCGCCAGCGGACGAGGAGGGGAAGACTATGGCTACACCTTC. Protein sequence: CASGRGGEDYGYTF.

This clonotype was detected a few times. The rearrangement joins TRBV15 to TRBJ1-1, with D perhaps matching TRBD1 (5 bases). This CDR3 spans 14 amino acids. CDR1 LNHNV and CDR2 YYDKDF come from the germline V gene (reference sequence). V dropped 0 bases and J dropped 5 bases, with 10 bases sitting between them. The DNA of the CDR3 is TGTGCCACCAGCAGAGAGGGGGGAGGGACTGAAGCTTTCTTT. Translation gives CATSREGGGTEAFF.

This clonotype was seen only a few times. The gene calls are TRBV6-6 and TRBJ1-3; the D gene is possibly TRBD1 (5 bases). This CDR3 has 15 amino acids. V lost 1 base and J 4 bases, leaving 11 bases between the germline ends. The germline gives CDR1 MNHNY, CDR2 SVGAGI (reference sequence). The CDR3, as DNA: TGTGCCAGCAGTTACTTGGGGGATGCCGGAAACACCATATATTTT. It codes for CASSYLGDAGNTIYF.

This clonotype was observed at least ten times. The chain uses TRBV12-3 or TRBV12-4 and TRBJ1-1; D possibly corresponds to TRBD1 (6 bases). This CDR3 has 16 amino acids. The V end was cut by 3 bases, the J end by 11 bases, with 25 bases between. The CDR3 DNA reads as TGTGCCAGCAGTTTGGTATTGGGTCCCGGGACACTAAACGCTTTCTTT. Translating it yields CASSLVLGPGTLNAFF.

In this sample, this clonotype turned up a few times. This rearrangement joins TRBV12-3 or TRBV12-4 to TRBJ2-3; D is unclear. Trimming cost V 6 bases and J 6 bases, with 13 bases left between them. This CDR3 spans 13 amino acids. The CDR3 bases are TGTGCCAGCAGCTACTATATGGGGGATACGCAGTATTTT. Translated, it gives CASSYYMGDTQYF.

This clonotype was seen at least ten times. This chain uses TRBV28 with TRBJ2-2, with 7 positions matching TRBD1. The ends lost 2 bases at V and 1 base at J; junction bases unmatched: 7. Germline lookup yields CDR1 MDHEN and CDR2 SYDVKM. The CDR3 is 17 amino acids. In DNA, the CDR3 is TGTGCCAGCAGTTTAATGGCAGGGGGTGGGAACACCGGGGAGCTGTTTTTT. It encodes CASSLMAGGGNTGELFF.

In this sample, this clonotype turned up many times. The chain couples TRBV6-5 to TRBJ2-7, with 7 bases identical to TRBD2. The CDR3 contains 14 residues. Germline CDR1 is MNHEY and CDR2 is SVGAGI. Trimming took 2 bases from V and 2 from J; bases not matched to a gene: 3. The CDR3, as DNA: TGTGCCAGCAGTTACGGGGGGAGGGCCTACGAGCAGTACTTC. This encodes CASSYGGRAYEQYF.

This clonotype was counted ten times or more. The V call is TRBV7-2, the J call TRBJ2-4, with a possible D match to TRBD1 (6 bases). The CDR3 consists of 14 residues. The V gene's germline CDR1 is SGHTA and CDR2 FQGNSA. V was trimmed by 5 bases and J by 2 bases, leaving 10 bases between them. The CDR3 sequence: CASSRWGPKNIQYF. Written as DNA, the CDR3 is TGTGCCAGCAGCCGTTGGGGGCCCAAAAACATTCAGTACTTC. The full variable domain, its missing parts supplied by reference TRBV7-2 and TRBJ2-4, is GAGVSQSPSNKVTEKGKDVELRCDPISGHTALYWYRQSLGQGLEFLIYFQGNSAPDKSGLPSDRFSAERTGGSVSTLTIQRTQQEDSAVYLCASSRWGPKNIQYFGAGTRLSVL.

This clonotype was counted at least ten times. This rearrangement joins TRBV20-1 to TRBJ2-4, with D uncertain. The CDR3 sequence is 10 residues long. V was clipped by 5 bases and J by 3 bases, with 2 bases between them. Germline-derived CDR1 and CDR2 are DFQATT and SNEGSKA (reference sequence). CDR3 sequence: CSADKNIQYF. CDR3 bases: TGCAGTGCTGACAAAAACATTCAGTACTTC.

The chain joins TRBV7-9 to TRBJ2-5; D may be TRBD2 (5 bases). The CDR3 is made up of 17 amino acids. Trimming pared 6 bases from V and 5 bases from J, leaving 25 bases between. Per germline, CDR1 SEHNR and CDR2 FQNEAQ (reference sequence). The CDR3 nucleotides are TGTGCCAGCAGGTCCGAACCGTACCGTGGAGGTAGCGAGACCCAGTACTTC. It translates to CASRSEPYRGGSETQYF.

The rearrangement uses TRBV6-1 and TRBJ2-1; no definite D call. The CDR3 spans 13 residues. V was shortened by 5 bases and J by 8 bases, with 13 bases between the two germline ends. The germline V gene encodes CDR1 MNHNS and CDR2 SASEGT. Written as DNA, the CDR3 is TGTGCCAGCAGTTCAGAGATTACCCATGAGCAGTTCTTC. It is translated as CASSSEITHEQFF.

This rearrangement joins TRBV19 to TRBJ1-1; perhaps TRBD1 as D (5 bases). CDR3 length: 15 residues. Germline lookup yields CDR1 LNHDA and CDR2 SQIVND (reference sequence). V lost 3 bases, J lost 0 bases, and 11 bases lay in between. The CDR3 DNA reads TGTGCCAGTAGTATTCGTGGGGCTATGAACACTGAAGCTTTCTTT. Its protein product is CASSIRGAMNTEAFF.

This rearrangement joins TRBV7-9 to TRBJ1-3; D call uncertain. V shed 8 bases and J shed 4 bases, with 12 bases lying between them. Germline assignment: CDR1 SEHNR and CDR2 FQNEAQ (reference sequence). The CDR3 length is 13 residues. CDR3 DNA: TGTGCCAGCGGCCGTCAAGGGGGAAACACCATATATTTT. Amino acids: CASGRQGGNTIYF.

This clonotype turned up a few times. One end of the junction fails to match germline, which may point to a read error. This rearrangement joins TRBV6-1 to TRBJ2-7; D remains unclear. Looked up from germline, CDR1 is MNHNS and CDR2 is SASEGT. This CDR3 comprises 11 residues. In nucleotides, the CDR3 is TGTGCCAGCAGTCTCGGGCCCCACTGGAACTTC. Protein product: CASSLGPHWNF.

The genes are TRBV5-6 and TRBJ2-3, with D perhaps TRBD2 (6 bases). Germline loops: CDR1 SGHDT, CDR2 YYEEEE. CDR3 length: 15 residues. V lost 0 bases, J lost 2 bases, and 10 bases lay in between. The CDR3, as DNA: TGTGCCAGCAGCTTGGGCGGGGCACACACAGATACGCAGTATTTT. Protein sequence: CASSLGGAHTDTQYF.

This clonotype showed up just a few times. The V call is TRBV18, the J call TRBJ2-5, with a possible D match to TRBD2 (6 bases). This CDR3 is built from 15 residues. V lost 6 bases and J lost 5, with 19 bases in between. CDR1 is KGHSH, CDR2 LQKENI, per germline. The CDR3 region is CASSGGAPTRETQYF. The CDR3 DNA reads TGTGCCAGCTCGGGAGGTGCCCCGACCCGGGAGACCCAGTACTTC.

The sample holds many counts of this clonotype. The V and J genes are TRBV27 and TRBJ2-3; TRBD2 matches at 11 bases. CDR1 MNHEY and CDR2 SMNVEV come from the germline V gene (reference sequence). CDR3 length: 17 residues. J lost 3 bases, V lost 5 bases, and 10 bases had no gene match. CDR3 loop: CASSQHSGTSGTDTQYF. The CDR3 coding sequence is TGTGCCAGCAGTCAACACTCCGGGACTAGCGGTACAGATACGCAGTATTTT.

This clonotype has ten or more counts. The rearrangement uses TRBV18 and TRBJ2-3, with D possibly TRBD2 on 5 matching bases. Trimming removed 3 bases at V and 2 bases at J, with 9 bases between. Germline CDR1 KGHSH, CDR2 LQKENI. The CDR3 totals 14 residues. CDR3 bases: TGTGCCAGCTCACCCAGCGGAATCACAGATACGCAGTATTTT. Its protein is CASSPSGITDTQYF.

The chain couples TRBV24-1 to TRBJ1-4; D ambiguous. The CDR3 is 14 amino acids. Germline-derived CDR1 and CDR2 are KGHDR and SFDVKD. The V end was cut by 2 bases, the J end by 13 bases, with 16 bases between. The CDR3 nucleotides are TGTGCCACCAGTGATTCATCGACGGACTTGACACTGTTTTTT. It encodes CATSDSSTDLTLFF.

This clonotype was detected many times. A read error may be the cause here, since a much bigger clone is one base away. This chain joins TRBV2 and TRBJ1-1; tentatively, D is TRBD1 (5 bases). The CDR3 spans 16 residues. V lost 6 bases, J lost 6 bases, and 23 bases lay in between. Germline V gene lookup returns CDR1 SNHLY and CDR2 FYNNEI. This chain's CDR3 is CASRSGGGDGLPEAFF. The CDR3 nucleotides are TGTGCCAGCAGAAGCGGAGGAGGGGATGGGTTGCCTGAAGCTTTCTTT.

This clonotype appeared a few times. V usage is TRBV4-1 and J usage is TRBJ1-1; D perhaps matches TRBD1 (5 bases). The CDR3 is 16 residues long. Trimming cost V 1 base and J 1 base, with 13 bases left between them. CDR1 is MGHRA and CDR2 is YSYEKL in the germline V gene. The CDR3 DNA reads TGCGCCAGCAGCCAAGTTTTTGGCGACAGGAACACTGAAGCTTTCTTT. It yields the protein CASSQVFGDRNTEAFF.

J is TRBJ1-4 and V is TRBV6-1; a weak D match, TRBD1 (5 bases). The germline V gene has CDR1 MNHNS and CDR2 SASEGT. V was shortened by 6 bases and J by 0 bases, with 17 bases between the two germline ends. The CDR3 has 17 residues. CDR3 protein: CASSNSGHPPTNEKLFF. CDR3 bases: TGTGCCAGCAGCAACTCAGGACACCCTCCAACTAATGAAAAACTGTTTTTT.